The 14 T cell receptor beta chains in this list originate from one sample, sequenced in a study of response to subunit inactivated influenza vaccine. TCRdb re-analysed the RT-PCR reads in MiXCR, keeping a single row per CDR3 protein. The sample lists about 520,000 distinct CDR3 sequences, about 25% occurring once. The input for sequencing was CD4+ T cells sorted from PBMCs, taken more than 4 days after vaccination. Every receptor here comes from a man between 50 and 59 years old who received an inactivated influenza vaccine.

This clonotype was found a few times. CDR3 region: CASSTNGISSYEQYF. For the CDR3, the DNA is TGTGCCAGCAGCACTAACGGTATCAGTTCCTACGAGCAGTACTTC. The chain recombines TRBV6-1 with TRBJ2-7; the D is unclear. CDR3 length equals 15 residues. V was cut by 6 bases and J by 1 base, with 16 bases left in between. Germline assignment: CDR1 MNHNS and CDR2 SASEGT.

This clonotype was seen a handful of times. The chain carries TRBV18 and TRBJ1-1; no clear D gene. Germline V gene lookup returns CDR1 KGHSH and CDR2 LQKENI. The CDR3 sequence is 15 residues long. The ends were cut back, 1 base at V and 4 bases at J, with 13 bases in the middle. CDR3 sequence reads: CASSPRQEVGTEAFF. The CDR3 DNA sequence: TGTGCCAGCTCACCACGTCAGGAGGTGGGCACTGAAGCTTTCTTT.

The rearrangement links TRBV14 to TRBJ1-6; tentative D call: TRBD1 (6 bases). The germline V gene has CDR1 SGHDN and CDR2 FVKESK. Trimming shortened V by 4 bases and J by 10 bases, and 14 bases separated the two germline ends. The CDR3 has 14 amino acids. CDR3 residues: CASSRLGGQSPLHF. CDR3 coding DNA: TGTGCCAGCAGCCGTCTGGGGGGGCAATCACCCCTCCACTTT.

A remark on this clonotype: This may be a read error, as it is one base from a much larger clone. CDR3 protein: CASSFGGNQPHHF. In DNA form, the CDR3 reads TGCGCCAGCAGCTTCGGTGGGAATCAGCCCCATCATTTT. J is TRBJ1-5 and V is TRBV5-1; no firm D call. The CDR3 consists of 13 residues. Germline CDR1 SGHRS, CDR2 YFSETQ. Full variable domain (missing parts from reference TRBV5-1 and TRBJ1-5): KAGVTQTPRYLIKTRGQQVTLSCSPISGHRSVSWYQQTPGQGLQFLFEYFSETQRNKGNFPGRFSGRQFSNSRSEMNVSTLELGDSALYLCASSFGGNQPHHFGDGTRLSIL.

This chain connects TRBV7-9 to TRBJ2-3; the D gene could be TRBD1 or TRBD2 (5 bases each). Between the trimmed V and J ends, which lost 5 bases and 3 bases, there was a span of 15 bases. Germline V CDR1 and CDR2: SEHNR, FQNEAQ (reference sequence). The CDR3 has 15 amino acids. CDR3 DNA sequence: TGTGCCAGCAGCCGCACTAGGGGCTCGACAGATACGCAGTATTTT. Amino acids: CASSRTRGSTDTQYF.

The chain employs TRBV7-2 and TRBJ1-3, with D perhaps matching TRBD1 (6 bases). Deletions cut 3 bases from V and 0 bases from J, with 15 bases between. The germline CDR1 and CDR2 sequences are SGHTA and FQGNSA. The CDR3 spans 17 residues. The CDR3 loop is CASSFSPDRRSGNTIYF. CDR3 DNA: TGTGCCAGCAGCTTTTCCCCCGACAGGCGCTCTGGAAACACCATATATTTT.

This clonotype occurred a few times. The chain uses TRBV6-5 and TRBJ2-3; 13 nucleotides line up with TRBD2. The CDR3 is 18 residues long. Trimming removed 4 bases from V and 3 bases from J; junction bases left unmatched: 10. Germline V lookup: CDR1 MNHEY, CDR2 SVGAGI. The CDR3 DNA reads as TGTGCCAGCAGTTCCAATAAATGGACTAGCGGGAGAACAGATACGCAGTATTTT. Its translation: CASSSNKWTSGRTDTQYF.

The chain uses TRBV12-3 or TRBV12-4 and TRBJ2-7, with 14 bases fitting TRBD2. The CDR3 totals 13 residues. The J segment lost 4 bases and the V segment lost 10 bases, leaving 3 bases of the junction unmatched. In DNA form, the CDR3 reads TGTGCCATCAGACTAGCGGGAGGGTACGAGCAGTACTTC. Encoded protein: CAIRLAGGYEQYF.

The V and J genes are TRBV28 and TRBJ2-2; D remains unclear. Trimming cost V 9 bases and J 3 bases, with 11 bases left between them. The CDR3 length is 13 residues. CDR1 and CDR2 from the germline V gene are MDHEN and SYDVKM. Here the CDR3 reads CASWGSDTGELFF. The CDR3 DNA follows: TGTGCCAGTTGGGGTTCGGACACCGGGGAGCTGTTTTTT.

The rearrangement uses TRBV12-3 or TRBV12-4 and TRBJ2-1; D might be TRBD2 (5 bases). V was cut by 5 bases and J by 4 bases, with 21 bases left in between. This CDR3 is built from 17 residues. CDR3 loop: CASSPDTGNYLYNEQFF. The CDR3 DNA is TGTGCCAGCAGTCCCGACACCGGGAACTATCTATACAATGAGCAGTTCTTC.

A few counts support this clonotype. The chain recombines TRBV20-1 with TRBJ1-4, with D unclear. V was trimmed by 5 bases and J by 4 bases, leaving 5 bases between them. The germline V gene encodes CDR1 DFQATT and CDR2 SNEGSKA (reference sequence). This CDR3 has 11 amino acids. The CDR3: CSALGNEKLFF. Written as DNA, the CDR3 is TGCAGTGCTCTCGGTAATGAAAAACTGTTTTTT.

In its sample, this clonotype was seen many times. This chain links TRBV5-1 with TRBJ2-7; 7 nucleotides agree with TRBD1. This CDR3 region has 12 residues. Trimming took 0 bases from V and 8 from J; bases not matched to a gene: 2. Germline V gives CDR1 SGHRS, CDR2 YFSETQ. CDR3 region: CASSLDRGKQYF. CDR3 DNA: TGCGCCAGCAGCTTGGACAGGGGCAAGCAGTACTTC.

The chain recombines TRBV15 with TRBJ2-7; D might be TRBD1 (6 bases). V dropped 5 bases and J dropped 0 bases, with 11 bases sitting between them. The germline V gene encodes CDR1 LNHNV and CDR2 YYDKDF (reference sequence). This CDR3 region has 14 residues. CDR3 region: CATSPSRGSYEQYF. The DNA for the CDR3 is TGTGCCACCAGCCCGTCCAGGGGCTCCTACGAGCAGTACTTC.

The chain is built from TRBV15 and TRBJ2-2; tentative D call: TRBD2 (5 bases). The CDR3 is 14 residues long. Germline V gene sequence: CDR1 LNHNV, CDR2 YYDKDF (reference sequence). V gave up 2 bases and J gave up 5 bases, with 9 bases separating them. The CDR3 region is CATSRSRGTGELFF. The CDR3 nucleotides are TGTGCCACCAGCAGAAGTCGGGGAACCGGGGAGCTGTTTTTT.